A selection of T cell receptor beta chains follows, all from one sample in a study of shared clonotypes between healthy human individuals. Data came from immunoSEQ multiplex PCR; TCRdb stores just in-frame clones and leaves some out. Of some 2,100,000 clones detected, under 95% appear once; the ten largest clones hold 1.5% to 2%. The specimen was naive CD8+ T cells from PBMCs. The source of these receptors is a man aged 18 to 30 in good health. Some clones in this sample may be carry-over from other donors' samples. Both conserved end residues are part of each CDR3. D genes are given only for firm matches. The listing skips clone size in some rows; elsewhere it reads once, few, many or a size class.

v_call	clone_size	j_call	d_call	cdr3_aa	cdr3_nt
TRBV29-1	once	TRBJ2-7	TRBD1	CSVLQGNGEQYF	TGCAGCGTTCTACAGGGGAACGGGGAGCAGTACTTC
TRBV28	.	TRBJ1-1	.	CASSTPEENTEAFF	TGTGCCAGCAGTACACCAGAAGAAAACACTGAAGCTTTCTTT
TRBV27	.	TRBJ1-4	.	CASSPDRRNEKLFF	TGTGCCAGCAGTCCAGATAGGCGAAATGAAAAACTGTTTTTT
TRBV9	.	TRBJ1-5	.	CASSATGGSNQPQHF	TGTGCCAGCAGCGCCACAGGTGGGAGCAATCAGCCCCAGCATTTT
TRBV27	.	TRBJ2-1	TRBD2	CATGTLAGNEQFF	TGTGCCACGGGAACGCTAGCGGGAAATGAGCAGTTCTTC
TRBV11-2	.	TRBJ2-7	.	CASSLDNYPSGQYF	TGTGCCAGCAGCCTAGATAATTACCCAAGTGGGCAGTACTTC
TRBV7-8	few	TRBJ1-1	.	CASSLQSWSTEAFF	TGTGCCAGCAGCTTACAGAGTTGGAGCACTGAAGCTTTCTTT
TRBV27	.	TRBJ2-3	.	CASRLTAGLSTDTQYF	TGTGCCAGCAGACTAACCGCAGGGTTGTCCACAGATACGCAGTATTTT
TRBV2	.	TRBJ2-7	.	CASSYSGGSYEQYF	TGTGCTAGCAGTTACTCGGGCGGTAGCTACGAGCAGTACTTC
TRBV27	.	TRBJ1-3	.	CASSSPSGNTIYF	TGTGCCAGCAGTTCTCCCAGTGGAAACACCATATATTTT
TRBV10-3	.	TRBJ2-1	.	CAISDGQSYNEQFF	TGTGCCATCAGTGACGGGCAGTCATACAATGAGCAGTTCTTC
TRBV19	.	TRBJ2-2	.	CATLNPASPIRELFF	TGTGCCACCCTAAATCCGGCTAGCCCAATAAGGGAGCTGTTTTTT
TRBV5-6	.	TRBJ2-7	.	CASSFGGSYEQYF	TGTGCCAGCAGCTTTGGAGGGTCCTACGAGCAGTACTTC
TRBV5-4	.	TRBJ2-3	.	CASSFWPSENTDTQYF	TGTGCCAGCAGCTTTTGGCCTAGCGAGAACACAGATACGCAGTATTTT
TRBV10-2	.	TRBJ1-1	.	CASSVVQLNTEAFF	TGCGCCAGCAGTGTGGTACAGCTGAACACTGAAGCTTTCTTT
TRBV19	.	TRBJ2-7	TRBD2	CASSVRLAGDDEQYF	TGTGCCAGTAGTGTCCGACTAGCGGGAGACGACGAGCAGTACTTC
TRBV2	.	TRBJ2-1	TRBD2	CASSEAVLAGYNEQFF	TGTGCCAGCAGTGAAGCCGTACTAGCGGGGTACAATGAGCAGTTCTTC
TRBV5-4	.	TRBJ1-2	TRBD1	CASSFTGGDYGYTF	TGTGCCAGCAGCTTCACAGGGGGCGACTATGGCTACACCTTC
TRBV7-3	.	TRBJ2-1	TRBD2	CASSLTGGPLGEQFF	TGTGCCAGCAGCTTAACGGGAGGGCCATTAGGGGAGCAGTTCTTC
TRBV4-1	.	TRBJ1-5	.	CASSQDPAVRVRGNQPQHF	TGCGCCAGCAGCCAAGACCCGGCCGTCAGAGTACGGGGCAATCAGCCCCAGCATTTT
TRBV28	.	TRBJ2-5	TRBD1	CASSADRDPVETQYF	TGTGCCAGCAGTGCGGACAGGGATCCTGTAGAGACCCAGTACTTC
TRBV25-1	.	TRBJ2-2	.	CASSEYGRGTGELFF	TGTGCCAGCAGTGAATATGGCAGGGGCACCGGGGAGCTGTTTTTT
TRBV19	.	TRBJ2-1	TRBD2	CASSQTSGNQFF	TGTGCCAGTAGTCAAACTAGCGGCAATCAGTTCTTC
TRBV27	.	TRBJ2-7	.	CASSLGLTGDYEQYF	TGTGCCAGCAGTTTAGGATTAACGGGGGACTACGAGCAGTACTTC
TRBV6-6	.	TRBJ2-7	TRBD2	CASSPYAGTREGEQYF	TGTGCCAGCAGTCCCTACGCCGGGACTCGGGAGGGCGAGCAGTACTTC
TRBV7-9	.	TRBJ1-2	.	CASSLEYQGGYGYTF	TGTGCCAGCAGCTTAGAATATCAGGGAGGCTATGGCTACACCTTC
TRBV7-9	once	TRBJ2-2	TRBD1	CAIQGPNTGELFF	TGTGCCATACAGGGGCCGAACACCGGGGAGCTGTTTTTT
TRBV9	once	TRBJ2-7	.	CASSVDIAAGGGYEQYF	TGTGCCAGCAGCGTAGATATCGCCGCAGGGGGGGGCTACGAGCAGTACTTC
TRBV28	.	TRBJ1-5	.	CASSLVDLLSNQPQHF	TGTGCCAGCAGTTTAGTTGACTTACTGAGCAATCAGCCCCAGCATTTT
TRBV5-5	.	TRBJ1-5	.	CASSLGKGQPQHF	TGTGCCAGCAGCTTAGGGAAGGGTCAGCCCCAGCATTTT
TRBV7-9	.	TRBJ2-1	.	CASSAHPGDEQFF	TGTGCCAGCAGCGCCCACCCGGGGGATGAGCAGTTCTTC
TRBV27	.	TRBJ2-7	TRBD2	CASSPGLAHEQYF	TGTGCCAGCAGTCCCGGACTAGCACACGAGCAGTACTTC
TRBV9	.	TRBJ2-7	.	CASSEGGESREQYF	TGTGCCAGCAGCGAGGGGGGTGAGTCTCGCGAGCAGTACTTC
TRBV2	.	TRBJ2-1	.	CASRAGQIYNEQFF	TGTGCCAGCAGGGCGGGACAGATCTACAATGAGCAGTTCTTC
TRBV27	.	TRBJ2-7	.	CASSLELGRGTTYEQYF	TGTGCCAGCAGTTTAGAGCTGGGACGGGGAACAACCTACGAGCAGTACTTC
TRBV27	.	TRBJ2-3	.	CASRRRPTERFTDTQYF	TGTGCCAGCCGGAGGAGACCCACCGAACGGTTCACAGATACGCAGTATTTT
TRBV28	.	TRBJ2-7	.	CASSPPSGRRFNEQYF	TGTGCCAGCAGTCCCCCCTCGGGGCGGAGATTCAACGAGCAGTACTTC
TRBV18	.	TRBJ2-1	TRBD1	CASSPPLPGGLYNEQFF	TGTGCCAGCTCACCGCCGCTCCCAGGGGGCTTATACAATGAGCAGTTCTTC
TRBV27	.	TRBJ2-2	TRBD1	CASSPRGHTNTGELFF	TGTGCCAGCAGCCCCAGGGGGCATACGAACACCGGGGAGCTGTTTTTT
TRBV7-9	.	TRBJ2-1	.	CASSLPIAESWRDEQFF	TGTGCCAGCAGCTTGCCTATAGCGGAAAGCTGGCGCGATGAGCAGTTCTTC
TRBV4-2	once	TRBJ1-2	.	CASSRPGEVKGLDGYTF	TGTGCCAGCAGCCGACCTGGCGAGGTAAAGGGGTTAGATGGCTACACCTTC
TRBV5-6	.	TRBJ2-2	.	CASSDMSTFRLTGELFF	TGTGCCAGCAGCGATATGTCGACATTCCGGCTCACCGGGGAGCTGTTTTTT
TRBV27	once	TRBJ2-3	TRBD2	CASSERLAGSTDTQYF	TGTGCCAGCAGTGAAAGACTAGCGGGGAGCACAGATACGCAGTATTTT
TRBV7-9	.	TRBJ2-1	TRBD2	CASSHRVGREFNEQFF	TGTGCCAGCAGCCACCGTGTGGGGCGGGAGTTTAATGAGCAGTTCTTC
TRBV6-6	.	TRBJ2-7	.	CASSTGSYEQYF	TGTGCCAGCAGTACCGGGTCCTACGAGCAGTACTTC
TRBV6-1	.	TRBJ1-1	.	CASSESLPLTF	TGTGCCAGCAGTGAATCCCTCCCACTAACTTTT